The T cell receptor (beta chain) described here comes from a study of blood T cells in healthy people across ages. Findings and caveats of the study: Diversity was estimated from one million T cells, and these estimates were considered underestimates. Long-lived donors carried more naive CD4+ cells and greater diversity than aged donors.

Next came a second PCR, run for about 7 to 12 cycles, which used a sample-barcoded 5' primer along with a J-beta primer mix. Via MiXCR, TCRdb re-called the 5' RACE reads, giving one row per CDR3 protein. In the table there are hundreds of thousands of distinct CDR3 sequences, roughly 50% of which are singletons. Germline V lookup: CDR1 ENHRY, CDR2 SYGVKD. CDR3 length equals 11 residues. Trimming pared 11 bases from V and 15 bases from J, leaving 20 bases between. Turning to this clonotype: What it binds is not known. This clone may be a read error of a much larger clone one base away.

The clonotype was recovered from a man older than 75 in good health. What was sequenced was blood. The chain has TRBV10-3 and TRBJ2-1; possibly TRBD2 for D (6 bases). CDR3 in DNA: TGTGCCGCGAGCTCCGGGACTGGACGGTTCTTC. Translation: CAASSGTGRFF.